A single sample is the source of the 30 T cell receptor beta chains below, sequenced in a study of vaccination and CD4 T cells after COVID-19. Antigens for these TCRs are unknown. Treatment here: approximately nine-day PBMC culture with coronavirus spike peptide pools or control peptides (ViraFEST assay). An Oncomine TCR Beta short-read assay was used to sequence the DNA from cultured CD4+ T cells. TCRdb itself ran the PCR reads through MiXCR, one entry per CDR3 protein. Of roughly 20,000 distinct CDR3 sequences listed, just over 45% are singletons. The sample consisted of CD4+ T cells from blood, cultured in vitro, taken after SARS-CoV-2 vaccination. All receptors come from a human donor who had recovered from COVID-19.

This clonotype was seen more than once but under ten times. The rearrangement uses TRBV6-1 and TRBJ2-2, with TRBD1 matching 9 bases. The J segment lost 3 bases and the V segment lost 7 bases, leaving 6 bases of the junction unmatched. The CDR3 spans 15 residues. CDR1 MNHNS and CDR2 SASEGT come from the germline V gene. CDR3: CASTGDRAHTGELFF. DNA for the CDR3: TGTGCCAGCACCGGGGACAGGGCTCACACCGGGGAGCTGTTTTTT.

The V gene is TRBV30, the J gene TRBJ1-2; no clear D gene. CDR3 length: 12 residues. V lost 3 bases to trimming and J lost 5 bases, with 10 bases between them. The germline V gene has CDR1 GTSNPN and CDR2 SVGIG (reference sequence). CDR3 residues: CAWSQALYGYTF. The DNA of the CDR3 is TGTGCCTGGAGCCAGGCCCTTTATGGCTACACCTTC.

The CDR3 nucleotides read TGTGCCAGCAGCTTGGATGTTAGGTCCCTCGAGCAGTACTTC. Its translation: CASSLDVRSLEQYF. The chain links TRBV7-8 to TRBJ2-7, with D unclear. The germline CDR1 and CDR2 sequences are SGHVS and FQNEAQ. V lost 3 bases, J lost 6 bases, and 15 bases lay in between. The CDR3 runs to 14 residues.

CDR3 in DNA: TGTGCCAGCAGTGGACAGGGCCTGAGTGGGGACACTGAAGCTTTCTTT. It codes for CASSGQGLSGDTEAFF. The chain is built from TRBV28 and TRBJ1-1; 8 bases are a match to TRBD1. V lost 5 bases, J lost 3 bases, and 11 bases stayed unmatched. The CDR3 runs to 16 residues. Germline lookup yields CDR1 MDHEN and CDR2 SYDVKM.

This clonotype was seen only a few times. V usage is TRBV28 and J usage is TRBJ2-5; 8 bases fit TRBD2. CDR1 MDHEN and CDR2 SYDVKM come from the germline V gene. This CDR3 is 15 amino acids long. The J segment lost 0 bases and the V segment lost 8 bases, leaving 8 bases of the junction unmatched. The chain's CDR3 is CASAWGGRYQETQYF. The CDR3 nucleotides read TGTGCCAGCGCGTGGGGCGGGAGGTACCAAGAGACCCAGTACTTC.

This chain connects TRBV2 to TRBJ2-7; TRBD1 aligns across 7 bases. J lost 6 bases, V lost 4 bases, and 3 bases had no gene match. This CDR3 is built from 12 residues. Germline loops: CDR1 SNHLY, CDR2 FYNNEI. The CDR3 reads CASSGDSFEQYF. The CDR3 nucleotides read TGTGCCAGCAGTGGGGACAGTTTCGAGCAGTACTTC. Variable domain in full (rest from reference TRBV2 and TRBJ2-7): EPEVTQTPSHQVTQMGQEVILRCVPISNHLYFYWYRQILGQKVEFLVSFYNNEISEKSEIFDDQFSVERPDGSNFTLKIRSTKLEDSAMYFCASSGDSFEQYFGPGTRLTVT.

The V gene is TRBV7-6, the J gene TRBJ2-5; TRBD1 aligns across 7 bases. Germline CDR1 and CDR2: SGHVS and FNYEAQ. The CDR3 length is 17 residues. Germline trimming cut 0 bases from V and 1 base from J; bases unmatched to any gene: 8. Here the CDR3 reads CASSLAYRDRAQETQYF. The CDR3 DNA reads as TGTGCCAGCAGCTTAGCCTACCGGGACAGAGCCCAAGAGACCCAGTACTTC.

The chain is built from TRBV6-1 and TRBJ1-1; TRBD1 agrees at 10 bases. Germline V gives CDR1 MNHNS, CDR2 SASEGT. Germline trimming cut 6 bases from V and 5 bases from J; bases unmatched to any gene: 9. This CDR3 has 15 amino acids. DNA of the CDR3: TGTGCCAGCAGAGACAGGGGGCGGATCGGGACTGAAGCTTTCTTT. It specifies CASRDRGRIGTEAFF.

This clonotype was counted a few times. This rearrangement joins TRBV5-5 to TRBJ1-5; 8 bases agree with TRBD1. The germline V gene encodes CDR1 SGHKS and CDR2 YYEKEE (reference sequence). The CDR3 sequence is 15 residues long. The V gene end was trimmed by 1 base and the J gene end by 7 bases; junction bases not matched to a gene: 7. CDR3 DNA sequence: TGTGCCAGCAGCTTGAGCCAGGGGGCAGGACAGCCCCAGCATTTT. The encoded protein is CASSLSQGAGQPQHF.

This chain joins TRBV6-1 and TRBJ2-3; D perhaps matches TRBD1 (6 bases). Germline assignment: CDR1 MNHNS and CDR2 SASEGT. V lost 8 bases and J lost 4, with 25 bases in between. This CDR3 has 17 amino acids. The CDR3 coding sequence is TGTGCCAGCTCAGGCGGGCAGGGGCTTTCGTCTCCAGATACGCAGTATTTT. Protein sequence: CASSGGQGLSSPDTQYF.

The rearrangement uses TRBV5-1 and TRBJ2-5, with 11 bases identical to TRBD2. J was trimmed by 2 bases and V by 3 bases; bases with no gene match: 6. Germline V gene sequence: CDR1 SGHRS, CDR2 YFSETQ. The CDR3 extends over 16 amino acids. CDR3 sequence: CASSSTGTSGQETQYF. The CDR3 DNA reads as TGCGCCAGCAGCTCAACCGGGACTAGCGGTCAAGAGACCCAGTACTTC.

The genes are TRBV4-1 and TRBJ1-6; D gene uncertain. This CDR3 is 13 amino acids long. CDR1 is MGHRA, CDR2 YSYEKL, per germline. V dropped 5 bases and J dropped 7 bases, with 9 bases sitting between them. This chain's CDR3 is CASSYGSNSPLHF. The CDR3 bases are TGCGCCAGCAGCTACGGGAGCAATTCACCCCTCCACTTT.

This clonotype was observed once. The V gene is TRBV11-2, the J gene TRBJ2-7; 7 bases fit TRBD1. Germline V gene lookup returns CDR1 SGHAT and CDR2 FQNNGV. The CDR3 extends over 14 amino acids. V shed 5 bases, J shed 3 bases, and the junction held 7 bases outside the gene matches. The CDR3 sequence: CASSGGQRGYEQYF. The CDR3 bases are TGTGCCAGCAGCGGGGGACAGCGCGGCTACGAGCAGTACTTC.

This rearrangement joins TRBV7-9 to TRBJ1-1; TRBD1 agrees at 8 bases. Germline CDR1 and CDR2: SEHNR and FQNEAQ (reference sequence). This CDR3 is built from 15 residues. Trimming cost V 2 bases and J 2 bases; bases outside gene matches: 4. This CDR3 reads CASSLSGTGNTEAFF. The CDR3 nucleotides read TGTGCCAGCAGCTTATCCGGGACAGGTAACACTGAAGCTTTCTTT.

CDR3 in DNA: TGTGCCAGCAGTCCAACCTCACAGGGGAACACTGAAGCTTTCTTT. Protein sequence: CASSPTSQGNTEAFF. The gene calls are TRBV6-1 and TRBJ1-1; possible D gene TRBD1, 6 bases. CDR1 is MNHNS and CDR2 is SASEGT in the germline V gene. This CDR3 has 15 amino acids. V lost 5 bases to trimming and J lost 1 base, with 14 bases between them.

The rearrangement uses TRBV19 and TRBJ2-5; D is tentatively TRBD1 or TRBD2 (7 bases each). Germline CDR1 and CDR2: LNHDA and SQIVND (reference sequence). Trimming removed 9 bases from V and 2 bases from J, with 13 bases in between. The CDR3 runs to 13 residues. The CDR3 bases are TGTGCCAGCAGGGGGAGGGGACAAGAGACCCAGTACTTC. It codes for CASRGRGQETQYF.

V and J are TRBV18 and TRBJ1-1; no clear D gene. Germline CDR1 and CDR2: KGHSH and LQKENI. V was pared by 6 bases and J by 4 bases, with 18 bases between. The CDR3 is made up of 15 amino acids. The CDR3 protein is CASSFEPGSGTEAFF. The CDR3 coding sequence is TGTGCCAGCTCCTTTGAGCCGGGGTCGGGCACTGAAGCTTTCTTT.

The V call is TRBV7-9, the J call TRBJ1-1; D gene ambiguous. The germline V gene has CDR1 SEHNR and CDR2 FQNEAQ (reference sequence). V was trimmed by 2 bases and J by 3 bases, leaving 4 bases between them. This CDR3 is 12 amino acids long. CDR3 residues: CASSLYDTEAFF. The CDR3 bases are TGTGCCAGCAGCTTATATGACACTGAAGCTTTCTTT.

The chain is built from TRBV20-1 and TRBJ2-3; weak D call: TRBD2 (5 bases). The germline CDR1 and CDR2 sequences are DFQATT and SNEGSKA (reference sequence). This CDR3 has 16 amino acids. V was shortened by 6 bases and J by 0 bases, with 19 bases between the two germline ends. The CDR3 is CSARSISAGSTDTQYF. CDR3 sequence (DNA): TGCAGTGCGAGGTCAATTAGCGCCGGGAGCACAGATACGCAGTATTTT.

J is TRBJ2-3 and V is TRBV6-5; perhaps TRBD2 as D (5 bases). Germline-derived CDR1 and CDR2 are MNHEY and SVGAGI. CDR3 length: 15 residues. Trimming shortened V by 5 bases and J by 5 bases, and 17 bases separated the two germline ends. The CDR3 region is CASSPSSGQGDTQYF. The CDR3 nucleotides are TGTGCCAGCAGTCCCTCGAGCGGCCAAGGAGATACGCAGTATTTT.

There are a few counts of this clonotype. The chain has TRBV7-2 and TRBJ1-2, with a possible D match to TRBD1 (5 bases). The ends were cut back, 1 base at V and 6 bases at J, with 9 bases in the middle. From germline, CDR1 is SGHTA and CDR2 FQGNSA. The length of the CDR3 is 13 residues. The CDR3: CASSLVGGDGYTF. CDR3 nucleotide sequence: TGTGCCAGCAGCTTAGTTGGGGGGGATGGCTACACCTTC.

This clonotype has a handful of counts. CDR3 bases: TGTGCCAGCAGCTTATTCGGTACTAGCGGCTCCTACGAGCAGTACTTC. It translates to CASSLFGTSGSYEQYF. The rearrangement uses TRBV7-2 and TRBJ2-7; 8 positions agree with TRBD2. CDR1 is SGHTA, CDR2 FQGNSA, per germline. Germline trimming cut 2 bases from V and 0 bases from J; bases unmatched to any gene: 6. The CDR3 has 16 amino acids.

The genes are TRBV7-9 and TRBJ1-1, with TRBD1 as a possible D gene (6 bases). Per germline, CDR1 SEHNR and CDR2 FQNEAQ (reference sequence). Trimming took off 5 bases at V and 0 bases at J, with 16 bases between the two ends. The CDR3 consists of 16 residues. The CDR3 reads CASSAPFGTLNTEAFF. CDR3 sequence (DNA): TGTGCCAGCAGCGCGCCTTTCGGGACACTGAACACTGAAGCTTTCTTT. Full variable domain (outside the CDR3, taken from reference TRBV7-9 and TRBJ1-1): DTGVSQNPRHKITKRGQNVTFRCDPISEHNRLYWYRQTLGQGPEFLTYFQNEAQLEKSRLLSDRFSAERPKGSFSTLEIQRTEQGDSAMYLCASSAPFGTLNTEAFFGQGTRLTVV.

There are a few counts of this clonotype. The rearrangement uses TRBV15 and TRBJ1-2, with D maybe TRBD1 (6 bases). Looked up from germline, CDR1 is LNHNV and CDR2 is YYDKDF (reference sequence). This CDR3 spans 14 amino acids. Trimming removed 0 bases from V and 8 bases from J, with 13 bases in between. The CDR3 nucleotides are TGTGCCACCAGCAGAGATCAGGGGCTCGAAGGCTACACCTTC. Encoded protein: CATSRDQGLEGYTF. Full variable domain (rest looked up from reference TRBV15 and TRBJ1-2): DAMVIQNPRYQVTQFGKPVTLSCSQTLNHNVMYWYQQKSSQAPKLLFHYYDKDFNNEADTPDNFQSRRPNTSFCFLDIRSPGLGDTAMYLCATSRDQGLEGYTFGSGTRLTVV.

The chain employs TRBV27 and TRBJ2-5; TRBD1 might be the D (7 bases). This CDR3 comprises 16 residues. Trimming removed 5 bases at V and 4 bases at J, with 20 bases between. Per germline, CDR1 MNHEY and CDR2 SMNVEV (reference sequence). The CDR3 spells CASSPRQGGVGETQYF. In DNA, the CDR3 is TGTGCCAGCAGTCCACGGCAGGGGGGAGTGGGAGAGACCCAGTACTTC.

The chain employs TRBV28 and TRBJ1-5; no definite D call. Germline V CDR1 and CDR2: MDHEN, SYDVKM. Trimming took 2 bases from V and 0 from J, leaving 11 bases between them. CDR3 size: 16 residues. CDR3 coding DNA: TGTGCCAGCAGTTTAGGGGTGGCTTATAGCAATCAGCCCCAGCATTTT. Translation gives CASSLGVAYSNQPQHF. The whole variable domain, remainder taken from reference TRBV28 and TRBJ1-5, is DVKVTQSSRYLVKRTGEKVFLECVQDMDHENMFWYRQDPGLGLRLIYFSYDVKMKEKGDIPEGYSVSREKKERFSLILESASTNQTSMYLCASSLGVAYSNQPQHFGDGTRLSIL.

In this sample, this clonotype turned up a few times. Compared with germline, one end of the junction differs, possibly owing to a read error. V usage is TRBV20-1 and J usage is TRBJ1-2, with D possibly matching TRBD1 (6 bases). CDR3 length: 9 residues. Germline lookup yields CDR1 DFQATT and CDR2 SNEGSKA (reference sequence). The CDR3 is CSANNRDAF. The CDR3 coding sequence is TGCAGTGCCAATAACAGGGATGCCTTC.

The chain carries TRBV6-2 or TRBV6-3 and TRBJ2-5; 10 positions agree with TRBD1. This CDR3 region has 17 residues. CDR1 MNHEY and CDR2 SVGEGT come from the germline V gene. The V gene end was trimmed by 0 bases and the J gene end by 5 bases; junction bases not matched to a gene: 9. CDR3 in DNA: TGTGCCAGCAGTTACTCGAGGGACAGGGGAGAGAGGGAGACCCAGTACTTC. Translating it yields CASSYSRDRGERETQYF.

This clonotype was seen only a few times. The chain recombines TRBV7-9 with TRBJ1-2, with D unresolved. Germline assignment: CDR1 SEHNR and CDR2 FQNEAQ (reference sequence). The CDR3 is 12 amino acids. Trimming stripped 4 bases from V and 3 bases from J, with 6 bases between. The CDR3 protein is CASSSADYGYTF. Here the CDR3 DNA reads TGTGCCAGCAGCTCTGCAGACTATGGCTACACCTTC.

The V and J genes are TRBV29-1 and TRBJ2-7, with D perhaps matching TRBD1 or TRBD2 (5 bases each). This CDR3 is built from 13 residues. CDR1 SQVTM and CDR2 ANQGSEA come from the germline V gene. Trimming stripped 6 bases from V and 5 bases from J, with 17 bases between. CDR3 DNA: TGCAGCGTGGGACCCGTCTTGTTGCACGAGCAGTACTTC. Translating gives CSVGPVLLHEQYF.